A selection of T cell receptor beta chains follows, all from one sample in a study of OX40 agonist ivuxolimab in advanced cancers. Measured with immunoSEQ multiplex PCR; TCRdb has only the in-frame clones, and not every one. This sample has some 86,000 clones; about 90% occur once, and the top ten carry more than 8.5%. The sequencing used CD4+ or CD8+ T cells sorted from blood, collected in a trial of the OX40 agonist ivuxolimab. The receptor set was obtained from an adult with an advanced solid tumor such as melanoma, head and neck, liver or kidney cancer. CDR3s include the opening cysteine and the closing phenylalanine or tryptophan. A D gene is named only where the DNA matches it firmly. The size field is filled for only some rows; it gives once, few, many or a size class.

cdr3_aa: CASSLTRQYEQYF; cdr3_nt: TGTGCCAGCAGTTTAACCCGACAGTACGAGCAGTACTTC; j_call: TRBJ2-7; d_call: .; v_call: TRBV27; clone_size: few
cdr3_aa: CASSASRVASGNTIYF; cdr3_nt: TGTGCCAGCAGCGCGTCCAGGGTCGCCTCTGGAAACACCATATATTTT; j_call: TRBJ1-3; d_call: .; v_call: TRBV9; clone_size: .
cdr3_aa: CASSRGLNEQFF; cdr3_nt: TGCGCCAGCAGCCGAGGGCTTAATGAGCAGTTCTTC; j_call: TRBJ2-1; d_call: .; v_call: TRBV4-1; clone_size: .
cdr3_aa: CASSSGSSNYGYTF; cdr3_nt: TGTGCCAGCAGTTCAGGGTCTTCTAACTATGGCTACACCTTC; j_call: TRBJ1-2; d_call: .; v_call: TRBV6-5; clone_size: .
cdr3_aa: CASGLPRRTDKQETQYF; cdr3_nt: TGTGCTAGTGGTTTGCCCCGAAGGACAGACAAGCAAGAGACCCAGTACTTC; j_call: TRBJ2-5; d_call: .; v_call: TRBV12-5; clone_size: .
cdr3_aa: CASSFLNTGELFF; cdr3_nt: TGTGCCAGCAGTTTTTTGAACACCGGGGAGCTGTTTTTT; j_call: TRBJ2-2; d_call: .; v_call: TRBV27; clone_size: once
cdr3_aa: CASTRGEIGNQPQHF; cdr3_nt: TGTGCCAGCACGCGGGGGGAAATCGGCAATCAGCCCCAGCATTTT; j_call: TRBJ1-5; d_call: .; v_call: TRBV28; clone_size: .
cdr3_aa: CASRGGTDSYNEQFF; cdr3_nt: TGCGCCAGCAGGGGGGGGACAGACTCCTACAATGAGCAGTTCTTC; j_call: TRBJ2-1; d_call: .; v_call: TRBV5-1; clone_size: .
cdr3_aa: CASSPQGGRWVNEKLFF; cdr3_nt: TGTGCCAGCTCACCACAAGGAGGCCGTTGGGTTAATGAAAAACTGTTTTTT; j_call: TRBJ1-4; d_call: .; v_call: TRBV18; clone_size: .
cdr3_aa: CASSFSGRGPETQYF; cdr3_nt: TGTGCCAGCAGCTTCTCGGGCAGGGGACCAGAGACCCAGTACTTC; j_call: TRBJ2-5; d_call: .; v_call: TRBV7-3; clone_size: .
cdr3_aa: CAIGGTDPYEQYF; cdr3_nt: TGTGCCATCGGGGGGACGGACCCCTACGAGCAGTACTTC; j_call: TRBJ2-7; d_call: .; v_call: TRBV10-3; clone_size: .
cdr3_aa: CASSKGVSGSIRCEQYF; cdr3_nt: TGTGCCAGCAGCAAAGGAGTTAGCGGGAGTATACGGTGCGAGCAGTACTTC; j_call: TRBJ2-7; d_call: .; v_call: TRBV21-1; clone_size: .
cdr3_aa: CASSLGSAYSGANVLTF; cdr3_nt: TGTGCCAGCAGCTTGGGGTCAGCCTACTCTGGGGCCAACGTCCTGACTTTC; j_call: TRBJ2-6; d_call: .; v_call: TRBV5-6; clone_size: once
cdr3_aa: CASSSWVPPTGELFF; cdr3_nt: TGCGCCAGCAGCTCATGGGTTCCCCCGACCGGGGAGCTGTTTTTT; j_call: TRBJ2-2; d_call: .; v_call: TRBV5-1; clone_size: .
cdr3_aa: CASSQAGGASGSLTDTQYF; cdr3_nt: TGCGCCAGCAGCCAAGCCGGGGGGGCTAGCGGGAGCTTGACAGATACGCAGTATTTT; j_call: TRBJ2-3; d_call: TRBD2; v_call: TRBV4-1; clone_size: .
cdr3_aa: CASSLNWPSGRTDTQYF; cdr3_nt: TGCGCCAGCAGCCTAAACTGGCCTAGCGGTCGCACAGATACGCAGTATTTT; j_call: TRBJ2-3; d_call: TRBD2; v_call: TRBV4-1; clone_size: .
cdr3_aa: CASSEREGSYEQYF; cdr3_nt: TGTGCCAGCAGTGAGCGGGAGGGCTCCTACGAGCAGTACTTC; j_call: TRBJ2-7; d_call: TRBD2; v_call: TRBV6-4; clone_size: .
cdr3_aa: CASSVGGGNQPQHF; cdr3_nt: TGTGCCAGCAGCGTAGGCGGGGGCAATCAGCCCCAGCATTTT; j_call: TRBJ1-5; d_call: .; v_call: TRBV9; clone_size: .